These 28 T cell receptor beta chains originate from one sample sequenced in a study of T cell responses to AZD1222 COVID-19 vaccine. The protocol was immunoSEQ multiplex PCR, while the TCRdb copy is restricted to in-frame clones and leaves out a portion. The sample includes 110,000 or so clones, roughly 91% of them seen just once. Specimen: peripheral blood, collected 28 days after the second AZD1222 dose. These receptors all come from an adult who received the AZD1222 COVID-19 vaccine.

The CDR3 DNA follows: TGTGCCACCAGCAGACAGATAAGCAATCAGCCCCAGCATTTT. Residues: CATSRQISNQPQHF. The chain combines TRBV15 with TRBJ1-5; D is unresolved. This CDR3 region has 14 residues. CDR1 is LNHNV and CDR2 is YYDKDF in the germline V gene (reference sequence). The V end lost 2 bases, the J end lost 1 base, and 6 bases lay between the germline ends.

V and J are TRBV28 and TRBJ1-1; possible D gene TRBD1, 5 bases. CDR3 length: 11 amino acids. V was trimmed by 9 bases and J by 8 bases, leaving 13 bases between them. From germline, CDR1 is MDHEN and CDR2 SYDVKM. The CDR3 bases are TGTGCCAGTTTGGGGCCGACAGAAGCTTTCTTT. Translated: CASLGPTEAFF.

V is TRBV11-1 and J is TRBJ1-1; 7 bases match TRBD1. Trimming removed 1 base from V and 11 bases from J; junction bases left unmatched: 10. This CDR3 is 14 amino acids long. Germline values: CDR1 SGHAT, CDR2 FQDESV (reference sequence). The CDR3 nucleotides read TGTGCCAGCAGCTTAGGAGTCCAGGGGGTTGACGCTTTCTTT. Protein: CASSLGVQGVDAFF. The full variable domain, in which reference TRBV11-1 and TRBJ1-1 provide the parts outside the CDR3, is EAEVAQSPRYKITEKSQAVAFWCDPISGHATLYWYRQILGQGPELLVQFQDESVVDDSQLPKDRFSAERLKGVDSTLKIQPAELGDSAMYLCASSLGVQGVDAFFGQGTRLTVV.

The V and J genes are TRBV7-3 and TRBJ1-1; perhaps TRBD1 as D (5 bases). Germline CDR1 reads SGHTA; CDR2 reads FQGTGA. Trimming pared 0 bases from V and 6 bases from J, leaving 8 bases between. This CDR3 region has 13 residues. The CDR3 sequence: CASSLTRGAEAFF. CDR3 coding DNA: TGTGCCAGCAGCTTAACAAGGGGCGCTGAAGCTTTCTTT.

The chain has TRBV7-8 and TRBJ2-5; possible D gene TRBD2, 7 bases. The germline V gene has CDR1 SGHVS and CDR2 FQNEAQ. CDR3 size: 15 residues. V lost 0 bases and J lost 5, with 13 bases in between. The DNA for the CDR3 is TGTGCCAGCAGCTTAGCAGTGGGGGGGCGGGAGACCCAGTACTTC. This translates into CASSLAVGGRETQYF.

V gene TRBV19 combines with J gene TRBJ1-1; no clear D gene. Deletions cut 5 bases from V and 1 base from J, with 11 bases between. CDR3 length: 14 residues. Germline CDR1 reads LNHDA; CDR2 reads SQIVND (reference sequence). The CDR3 spells CASSPKRQNTEAFF. In nucleotides, the CDR3 is TGTGCCAGTAGTCCGAAAAGACAGAACACTGAAGCTTTCTTT.

The CDR3 sequence: CASGLTEGAIYF. In nucleotides, the CDR3 is TGTGCTAGTGGTTTGACTGAAGGGGCCATATATTTT. This chain uses TRBV12-5 with TRBJ1-3, with D tentatively TRBD1 (5 bases). Trimming pared 2 bases from V and 11 bases from J, leaving 10 bases between. The CDR3 loop spans 12 amino acids. Germline CDR1 reads LGHNT; CDR2 reads FRNRAP.

The genes are TRBV5-1 and TRBJ2-1; 7 bases align to TRBD2. The germline CDR1 and CDR2 sequences are SGHRS and YFSETQ. CDR3 size: 16 residues. The V and J ends lost 5 bases and 5 bases, in that order; junction bases with no gene match: 13. CDR3 loop: CASSRDSGPSHNEQFF. The CDR3, as DNA: TGCGCCAGCAGTCGGGATAGCGGGCCAAGTCACAATGAGCAGTTCTTC.

The rearrangement links TRBV15 to TRBJ2-5; a possible D gene is TRBD2 (7 bases). V lost 4 bases and J lost 1, with 13 bases in between. CDR1 and CDR2 (germline): LNHNV, YYDKDF (reference sequence). This CDR3 is 15 amino acids long. CDR3 amino acids: CATSKGGLTQETQYF. In DNA form, the CDR3 reads TGTGCCACCAGCAAAGGGGGACTAACCCAAGAGACCCAGTACTTC.

This clone was picked up one time. The chain joins TRBV4-1 to TRBJ2-5, with D maybe TRBD2 (5 bases). CDR3 length equals 16 residues. Germline CDR1 is MGHRA and CDR2 is YSYEKL. Deletions cut 1 base from V and 2 bases from J, with 14 bases between. CDR3 nucleotides: TGCGCCAGCAGCCAAGGGGAACTGAGGGTACAAGAGACCCAGTACTTC. Its protein product is CASSQGELRVQETQYF.

This clone came up once. The rearrangement uses TRBV5-4 and TRBJ2-7; possibly TRBD2 for D (6 bases). Germline V lookup: CDR1 SGHNT, CDR2 YYREEE (reference sequence). The CDR3 has 14 amino acids. The CDR3 sequence: CATGAGTPPYEQYF. The CDR3 DNA is TGTGCTACCGGGGCCGGGACTCCTCCCTACGAGCAGTACTTC.

This rearrangement joins TRBV2 to TRBJ2-2; 7 bases agree with TRBD1. Losses at the gene ends were 8 bases for V and 5 bases for J; bases not matched to a gene: 8. Germline CDR1 and CDR2: SNHLY and FYNNEI. This CDR3 spans 14 amino acids. The CDR3 DNA follows: TGTGCCAGCGGACAGGAGGCGAGGACCGGGGAGCTGTTTTTT. Translated, it gives CASGQEARTGELFF.

The chain carries TRBV29-1 and TRBJ2-7; D is unclear. Germline V lookup: CDR1 SQVTM, CDR2 ANQGSEA. V was shortened by 6 bases and J by 4 bases, with 16 bases between the two germline ends. The CDR3 contains 13 residues. CDR3 in DNA: TGCAGCGTCCAGTCCCACAGCGAGTACGAGCAGTACTTC. This gives the protein CSVQSHSEYEQYF.

In nucleotides, the CDR3 is TGTGCCAGCAGCTGGGGGCCGATGAACACTGAAGCTTTCTTT. It codes for CASSWGPMNTEAFF. This chain uses TRBV5-4 with TRBJ1-1, with D possibly being TRBD1 (6 bases). This CDR3 region has 14 residues. Germline loops: CDR1 SGHNT, CDR2 YYREEE (reference sequence). Trimming took off 3 bases at V and 0 bases at J, with 9 bases between the two ends.

The CDR3 sequence is CASSRTGVSYNSPLHF. In DNA form, the CDR3 reads TGCGCCAGCAGCCGGACAGGGGTCTCCTATAATTCACCCCTCCACTTT. V is TRBV4-1 and J is TRBJ1-6; TRBD1 matches at 9 bases. J lost 0 bases, V lost 4 bases, and 1 base had no gene match. Germline V gene sequence: CDR1 MGHRA, CDR2 YSYEKL. The CDR3 runs to 16 residues.

The rearrangement links TRBV6-5 to TRBJ1-3; a weak D match, TRBD1 (6 bases). Germline CDR1 MNHEY, CDR2 SVGAGI. CDR3 length: 15 residues. The V gene lost 0 bases and the J gene lost 2 bases, with 8 bases spanning the gap. The CDR3 DNA is TGTGCCAGCAGTTACTCACAGGGCACTGGAAACACCATATATTTT. Protein sequence: CASSYSQGTGNTIYF.

This rearrangement joins TRBV11-2 to TRBJ2-1; D is perhaps TRBD1 (5 bases). Germline CDR1 reads SGHAT; CDR2 reads FQNNGV. V lost 6 bases to trimming and J lost 7 bases, with 19 bases between them. The CDR3 extends over 15 amino acids. The CDR3 DNA reads as TGTGCCAGCAGACAATGGGGCAGGATAGAGAATGAGCAGTTCTTC. Its translation: CASRQWGRIENEQFF.

The chain joins TRBV4-3 to TRBJ1-4; D is unclear. CDR3 size: 13 residues. The V gene lost 4 bases and the J gene lost 8 bases, with 11 bases spanning the gap. Germline CDR1 reads LGHNA; CDR2 reads YSLEER. CDR3 residues: CASSPRTWEKLFF. Here the CDR3 DNA reads TGCGCCAGCAGCCCCCGGACGTGGGAAAAACTGTTTTTT.

V gene TRBV27 combines with J gene TRBJ1-2; weak D call: TRBD1 (5 bases). This CDR3 contains 17 residues. Germline values: CDR1 MNHEY, CDR2 SMNVEV (reference sequence). Trimming left V 6 bases short and J 6 bases short, with 26 bases between. The CDR3 nucleotides read TGTGCCAGCAGCCTGAAGGAGGGGCGCAAGAATACTAATGGCTACACCTTC. It codes for CASSLKEGRKNTNGYTF.

This clone was seen a single time. This chain joins TRBV7-2 and TRBJ1-1, with D tentatively TRBD1 (6 bases). Trimming took off 5 bases at V and 7 bases at J, with 8 bases between the two ends. From germline, CDR1 is SGHTA and CDR2 FQGNSA. This CDR3 comprises 11 residues. This CDR3 is CASSRTVEAFF. The CDR3 coding sequence is TGTGCCAGCAGCCGGACAGTTGAAGCTTTCTTT.

CDR3 sequence: CATSPGSGANVLTF. CDR3 sequence (DNA): TGTGCCACCTCCCCCGGCTCTGGGGCCAACGTCCTGACTTTC. This rearrangement joins TRBV19 to TRBJ2-6; D not certain. Between the trimmed V and J ends, which lost 10 bases and 0 bases, there was a span of 10 bases. Germline V gives CDR1 LNHDA, CDR2 SQIVND (reference sequence). CDR3 length: 14 amino acids.

The chain carries TRBV19 and TRBJ2-1; D gene unclear. Germline V CDR1 and CDR2: LNHDA, SQIVND (reference sequence). Trimming pared 7 bases from V and 3 bases from J, leaving 4 bases between. The CDR3 length is 11 residues. The CDR3 coding sequence is TGTGCCAGTACTGACTACAATGAGCAGTTCTTC. Translating gives CASTDYNEQFF.

The V gene is TRBV7-3, the J gene TRBJ2-1; TRBD2 aligns across 12 bases. Looked up from germline, CDR1 is SGHTA and CDR2 is FQGTGA. V shed 3 bases and J 8 bases; nucleotides not matched to a gene: 8. The CDR3 sequence is 16 residues long. CDR3 DNA: TGTGCCAGCAGCTTTCTAGCGGGGGGGTTTAGGGATGAGCAGTTCTTC. Amino acids: CASSFLAGGFRDEQFF. The entire variable domain, with the rest obtained from reference TRBV7-3 and TRBJ2-1, is as follows: GAGVSQTPSNKVTEKGKYVELRCDPISGHTALYWYRQSLGQGPEFLIYFQGTGAADDSGLPNDRFFAVRPEGSVSTLKIQRTERGDSAVYLCASSFLAGGFRDEQFFGPGTRLTVL.

The CDR3 nucleotides are TGCGCCAGCACATGGACAGAAGAGACCCAGTACTTC. This gives the protein CASTWTEETQYF. This rearrangement joins TRBV4-3 to TRBJ2-5, with D possibly TRBD1 on 6 matching bases. The ends were cut back, 7 bases at V and 3 bases at J, with 9 bases in the middle. The CDR3 runs 12 residues. Germline V gene lookup returns CDR1 LGHNA and CDR2 YSLEER.

The chain links TRBV9 to TRBJ1-4; D unclear. Germline CDR1 SGDLS, CDR2 YYNGEE. Trimming pared 3 bases from V and 7 bases from J, leaving 7 bases between. This CDR3 comprises 12 residues. The CDR3 sequence is CASSAHGEKLFF. The DNA of the CDR3 is TGTGCCAGCAGCGCCCATGGTGAAAAACTGTTTTTT. Full variable domain (missing parts from reference TRBV9 and TRBJ1-4): DSGVTQTPKHLITATGQRVTLRCSPRSGDLSVYWYQQSLDQGLQFLIQYYNGEERAKGNILERFSAQQFPDLHSELNLSSLELGDSALYFCASSAHGEKLFFGSGTQLSVL.

This clone was recorded only once. V and J are TRBV7-9 and TRBJ2-1, with TRBD2 matching 8 bases. V was clipped by 5 bases and J by 10 bases; unmatched bases: 13. The CDR3 sequence is 15 residues long. Germline lookup yields CDR1 SEHNR and CDR2 FQNEAQ (reference sequence). The CDR3 nucleotides are TGTGCCAGCAGCCCCGCCTGGAGCGGGAGACCCGAGCAGTTCTTC. As protein: CASSPAWSGRPEQFF.

The rearrangement uses TRBV28 and TRBJ2-1; tentatively, D is TRBD2 (6 bases). This CDR3 has 16 residues. Trimming left V 2 bases short and J 0 bases short, with 11 bases between. CDR1 and CDR2 from the germline V gene are MDHEN and SYDVKM. As DNA, the CDR3 is TGTGCCAGCAGTTTAGACATGACTAGCTCCTACAATGAGCAGTTCTTC. It specifies CASSLDMTSSYNEQFF.

The rearrangement uses TRBV7-2 and TRBJ1-2; D call uncertain. The CDR3 is 15 residues long. V lost 0 bases and J lost 0, with 8 bases in between. CDR1 and CDR2 from the germline V gene are SGHTA and FQGNSA. This CDR3 is CASSLAHAANYGYTF. CDR3 DNA: TGTGCCAGCAGCTTAGCGCACGCAGCTAACTATGGCTACACCTTC. Full variable domain (outside the CDR3, taken from reference TRBV7-2 and TRBJ1-2): GAGVSQSPSNKVTEKGKDVELRCDPISGHTALYWYRQSLGQGLEFLIYFQGNSAPDKSGLPSDRFSAERTGGSVSTLTIQRTQQEDSAVYLCASSLAHAANYGYTFGSGTRLTVV.